The next 7 T cell receptor beta chains were all read from a single sample in a study of shared clonotypes between healthy human individuals. Data came from immunoSEQ multiplex PCR; TCRdb stores just in-frame clones and leaves some out. The sample carries some 2,500,000 clones, approximately 94% recorded once. The sample comprised naive CD4+ T cells from PBMCs. Noted subset: CD45RA+ positively selected. These receptors came from a man aged 18 to 30 in good health. Some clones in this sample may be carry-over from other donors' samples.

This chain joins TRBV7-2 and TRBJ1-5, with 10 positions matching TRBD1. In germline, CDR1 is SGHTA, CDR2 FQGNSA. V shed 2 bases and J 4 bases; nucleotides not matched to a gene: 8. The length of the CDR3 is 17 residues. The CDR3, as DNA: TGTGCCAGCAGCTTACCCAAAGGGACAGGGGCGAATCAGCCCCAGCATTTT. This translates into CASSLPKGTGANQPQHF.

Notes on this clone: This CDR3 is also generated by other DNA sequences in the sample. The chain carries TRBV6-5 and TRBJ2-7, with D perhaps given as TRBD1 or TRBD2 (6 bases each). This CDR3 comprises 14 residues. V lost 0 bases to trimming and J lost 7 bases, with 13 bases between them. Germline V gene sequence: CDR1 MNHEY, CDR2 SVGAGI. The CDR3 DNA reads as TGTGCCAGCAGTTACTCAGGGGGGCTGGGGGAGCAGTACTTC. This encodes CASSYSGGLGEQYF.

This chain uses TRBV18 with TRBJ2-3; D gene unclear. The CDR3 has 13 amino acids. The germline CDR1 and CDR2 sequences are KGHSH and LQKENI. Trimming stripped 3 bases from V and 4 bases from J, with 8 bases between. The CDR3 region has the DNA TGTGCCAGCTCACCCCCCCCCTCAGATACGCAGTATTTT. Protein product: CASSPPPSDTQYF.

V and J are TRBV7-3 and TRBJ2-1, with 8 bases fitting TRBD2. CDR3 length: 15 residues. V dropped 5 bases and J dropped 5; count of bases not matched to a gene: 8. Germline CDR1 reads SGHTA; CDR2 reads FQGTGA. The CDR3 nucleotides are TGTGCCAGCAGCCCGGGGGGGAGAGGCCACAATGAGCAGTTCTTC. Encoded protein: CASSPGGRGHNEQFF.

V usage is TRBV27 and J usage is TRBJ2-7, with 7 bases aligning to TRBD2. Germline values: CDR1 MNHEY, CDR2 SMNVEV (reference sequence). Unmatched junction bases numbered 6, after V lost 2 bases and J lost 2 bases. The CDR3 has 15 residues. CDR3 sequence reads: CASSLRLAVTYEQYF. The CDR3, as DNA: TGTGCCAGCAGTTTACGGCTAGCGGTAACCTACGAGCAGTACTTC.

The chain employs TRBV28 and TRBJ1-5; no clear D. Looked up from germline, CDR1 is MDHEN and CDR2 is SYDVKM. Trimming pared 3 bases from V and 6 bases from J, leaving 12 bases between. The CDR3 has 14 amino acids. The CDR3 DNA sequence: TGTGCCAGCAGTTTTAGAGTAGCAGGTCAGCCCCAGCATTTT. It codes for CASSFRVAGQPQHF.

The chain couples TRBV2 to TRBJ2-7; weak D call: TRBD2 (6 bases). This CDR3 spans 18 amino acids. Germline V gene data show CDR1 as SNHLY and CDR2 as FYNNEI. The V end was cut by 2 bases, the J end by 3 bases, with 23 bases between. The CDR3 loop reads CASSEQAGYRTGDYEQYF. The CDR3 DNA reads as TGTGCCAGCAGTGAACAAGCGGGTTACCGAACGGGGGACTACGAGCAGTACTTC.